This T cell receptor (beta chain) appears in the sequencing data of a study of molecular identifiers for immune sequencing clone quantification. A single record per CDR3 protein comes from TCRdb applying MiXCR to the PCR reads. This table has 75,000 to 100,000 distinct CDR3 sequences, roughly 19% appearing once. With 7 bases clipped from V and 3 bases from J, the junction kept 8 bases outside the gene matches. From germline, CDR1 is LNHDA and CDR2 SQIVND (reference sequence). CDR3 length equals 14 residues. Comment on this clonotype: A much larger clonotype is one base distant, so this may be a read error.

The sequence was obtained from a human donor in good health. Some libraries in this study had Jurkat cell RNA spiked in. V and J are TRBV19 and TRBJ1-1; the match to TRBD1 covers 7 bases. Input material: naive CD8+ T cells from blood, with Jurkat cell RNA spiked in. Stated subset: FACS-sorted CD8+CD4-CCR7+CD45RA+ naive T cells. The CDR3 DNA reads TGTGCCAGTACCCCTGGGACAGCTGACACTGAAGCTTTCTTT. Protein: CASTPGTADTEAFF.